This T cell receptor beta chain came from a study of blood T cell repertoires in COVID-19. Study information: Samples of COVID-19 (acute and convalescent) were obtained from the United States, Italy and Spain. Sample material is recorded as cDNA or gDNA derived from T cells, B-cell-depleted T cells, or PBMCs.

TCRdb's copy holds only in-frame clones and misses some; the assay was immunoSEQ multiplex PCR. The sample yields roughly 220,000 clones, roughly 88% seen once. The CDR3 has 14 amino acids. V was trimmed by 1 base and J by 10 bases, leaving 16 bases between them. Germline values: CDR1 SEHNR, CDR2 FQNEAQ (reference sequence). Clinical histories supplied by participants themselves formed the basis of cohort assignment. The receptor's source is a woman aged 50 to 60 with acute COVID-19. V gene TRBV7-9 combines with J gene TRBJ1-2; TRBD1 is a possible D gene (5 bases). Sequencing was performed on PBMCs or T cells enriched from blood (not recorded which). CDR3 in DNA: TGTGCCAGCAGCTTAGTAGTTGGGACTGGAGCCTACACCTTC. This codes for CASSLVVGTGAYTF. The full variable domain, in which reference TRBV7-9 and TRBJ1-2 provide the parts outside the CDR3, is DTGVSQNPRHKITKRGQNVTFRCDPISEHNRLYWYRQTLGQGPEFLTYFQNEAQLEKSRLLSDRFSAERPKGSFSTLEIQRTEQGDSAMYLCASSLVVGTGAYTFGSGTRLTVV.